This TCR beta chain is from a study of human T cells and chemical hapten exposure. About the study: Yields of TCR per sample differed, chiefly owing to small differences in pooled library volume.

Study findings and constraints: DPC sensitization produced no change in TCRs with frequency above 1 in 1000.

V lost 3 bases and J lost 5, with 17 bases in between. The CDR3 has 15 amino acids. Germline-derived CDR1 and CDR2 are SGHAT and FQDESV (reference sequence). Unfractionated whole blood was the source from which total RNA was extracted. As regards this clonotype: Its antigen remains unknown.

The library tagged individual cDNA molecules with unique molecular identifiers. Authors' processing steps: Counts of TCRs in each sample centred on a median of around 92,000 and extended from around 24,000 to 710,000. TCRdb ran MiXCR on the 5' RACE reads and lists one entry per CDR3 protein. The V and J calls were determined by TCRdb, not by the authors. The top ten clones hold approximately 7% of a sample with 65,000 to 90,000 distinct CDR3 sequences, about a sixth of them seen once. The source is a female donor in good health. The rearrangement joins TRBV11-1 to TRBJ2-7; D is possibly TRBD2 (5 bases). The CDR3 region has the DNA TGTGCCAGCAGCTTCCGCGAGGGAAGTAGTAACGAGCAGTACTTC. The encoded protein is CASSFREGSSNEQYF.